The 21 T cell receptor beta chains reported below all come from one sample, sequenced in a study of vaccination and CD4 T cells after COVID-19. Treatment meaning: roughly nine-day PBMC culture with coronavirus spike peptide pools or control peptides (ViraFEST assay). No cognate antigen is known for these TCRs. Sequencing of the DNA from cultured CD4+ T cells was carried out with the Oncomine TCR Beta short-read assay. Using its own MiXCR run on the PCR reads, TCRdb lists one record per CDR3 protein. The sample lists about 13,000 distinct CDR3 sequences; about 74% were seen once. Source material: CD4+ T cells from blood, cultured in vitro. The source is a human donor who had recovered from COVID-19.

This clonotype showed up just a few times. The gene calls are TRBV7-8 and TRBJ2-5; the match to TRBD2 covers 8 bases. Germline CDR1 reads SGHVS; CDR2 reads FQNEAQ. The V segment lost 5 bases and the J segment 4 bases; nucleotides outside the gene matches: 15. CDR3 size: 17 residues. For the CDR3, the DNA is TGTGCCAGCAGCCCCCGGGCTAGCGGGTTATTGGGAGAGACCCAGTACTTC. The encoded protein is CASSPRASGLLGETQYF.

The gene calls are TRBV11-2 and TRBJ1-1; D remains unclear. The germline V gene encodes CDR1 SGHAT and CDR2 FQNNGV. With 3 bases removed from V and 3 bases from J, the gap between germline ends came to 8 bases. The CDR3 extends over 13 amino acids. The CDR3 bases are TGTGCCAGCAGCTTTATTCGGGACACTGAAGCTTTCTTT. It translates to CASSFIRDTEAFF.

The chain recombines TRBV6-2 or TRBV6-3 with TRBJ2-5; D possibly uses TRBD1 or TRBD2 (5 bases each). The CDR3 has 15 amino acids. Trimming left V 6 bases short and J 5 bases short, with 19 bases between. Germline V lookup: CDR1 MNHEY, CDR2 SVGEGT. The CDR3 DNA sequence: TGTGCCAGCAGGGACCGGGACCATTACACGGAGACCCAGTACTTC. Amino acids: CASRDRDHYTETQYF.

The chain carries TRBV7-9 and TRBJ1-2; TRBD1 is a possible D gene (6 bases). There are 15 residues in the CDR3. Germline V gene sequence: CDR1 SEHNR, CDR2 FQNEAQ (reference sequence). The ends were cut back, 1 base at V and 6 bases at J, with 15 bases in the middle. This CDR3 reads CASSLVGGDLDGYTF. The CDR3 region has the DNA TGTGCCAGCAGCTTAGTAGGGGGGGACCTCGATGGCTACACCTTC. Variable domain in full (rest from reference TRBV7-9 and TRBJ1-2): DTGVSQNPRHKITKRGQNVTFRCDPISEHNRLYWYRQTLGQGPEFLTYFQNEAQLEKSRLLSDRFSAERPKGSFSTLEIQRTEQGDSAMYLCASSLVGGDLDGYTFGSGTRLTVV.

The gene calls are TRBV20-1 and TRBJ1-1; tentatively, D is TRBD1 (6 bases). CDR1 and CDR2 (germline): DFQATT, SNEGSKA (reference sequence). CDR3 length: 15 residues. The V gene lost 0 bases and the J gene lost 0 bases, with 11 bases spanning the gap. CDR3 amino acids: CSARDLGGMNTEAFF. CDR3 DNA sequence: TGCAGTGCTAGAGATCTGGGGGGCATGAACACTGAAGCTTTCTTT.

J is TRBJ2-1 and V is TRBV7-2; 8 positions agree with TRBD2. The CDR3 length is 15 residues. V gave up 5 bases and J gave up 4 bases; unmatched junction bases: 7. Germline V lookup: CDR1 SGHTA, CDR2 FQGNSA. The chain's CDR3 is CASSVRREAYNEQFF. The DNA for the CDR3 is TGTGCCAGCAGCGTTCGGCGGGAGGCATACAATGAGCAGTTCTTC.

The V and J genes are TRBV18 and TRBJ1-5, with D unclear. The germline V and J ends were trimmed by 3 bases and 0 bases, with 9 bases remaining between them. The CDR3 sequence is 15 residues long. Per germline, CDR1 KGHSH and CDR2 LQKENI. This CDR3 is CASSPPEYSNQPQHF. The CDR3 region has the DNA TGTGCCAGCTCACCTCCAGAGTATAGCAATCAGCCCCAGCATTTT.

V gene TRBV7-2 combines with J gene TRBJ2-1, with 8 bases matching TRBD2. CDR1 is SGHTA and CDR2 is FQGNSA in the germline V gene. This CDR3 is 16 amino acids long. J gave up 7 bases and V 1 base, and 9 bases lay outside the gene matches. In DNA form, the CDR3 reads TGTGCCAGCAGCTTAGTTCGAGCGGGAGCTTGGAATGAGCAGTTCTTC. As protein: CASSLVRAGAWNEQFF.

This clonotype was counted a single time. The genes are TRBV20-1 and TRBJ1-2; 12 nucleotides match TRBD1. Trimming removed 2 bases from V and 6 bases from J; junction bases left unmatched: 7. The CDR3 runs 15 residues. Germline V gene lookup returns CDR1 DFQATT and CDR2 SNEGSKA (reference sequence). CDR3 nucleotides: TGCAGTGCTAGATCCGCCGGGACAGGGGGCGATGGCTACACCTTC. Translation gives CSARSAGTGGDGYTF.

This chain uses TRBV6-1 with TRBJ2-5, with D perhaps matching TRBD1 (5 bases). The germline V gene encodes CDR1 MNHNS and CDR2 SASEGT. This CDR3 spans 17 amino acids. V lost 6 bases and J lost 2, with 22 bases in between. The CDR3, as DNA: TGTGCCAGCAGCCCCATACAGGCTCCGAGGAGTCAAGAGACCCAGTACTTC. Translated, it gives CASSPIQAPRSQETQYF.

The chain couples TRBV7-2 to TRBJ2-5; D remains ambiguous. Trimming took 5 bases from V and 5 from J, leaving 18 bases between them. This CDR3 comprises 15 residues. Germline CDR1 SGHTA, CDR2 FQGNSA. The CDR3 loop is CASSPGGPRAETQYF. Written as DNA, the CDR3 is TGTGCCAGCAGCCCAGGCGGCCCCAGAGCGGAGACCCAGTACTTC.

The CDR3 sequence: CASSIMDRGPQETQYF. The CDR3 DNA sequence: TGTGCCAGTAGTATCATGGACAGGGGACCGCAAGAGACCCAGTACTTC. The chain recombines TRBV19 with TRBJ2-5; 9 bases match TRBD1. The CDR3 is 16 amino acids. From germline, CDR1 is LNHDA and CDR2 SQIVND (reference sequence). Trimming cost V 3 bases and J 2 bases; bases outside gene matches: 7.

The CDR3 DNA reads TGTGCCAGCAGCTTAGATCAAGTAGCGGGAGGCTCCTACGAGCAGTACTTC. This sequence encodes CASSLDQVAGGSYEQYF. This chain links TRBV7-8 with TRBJ2-7; TRBD2 agrees at 10 bases. Germline V gives CDR1 SGHVS, CDR2 FQNEAQ. Losses at the gene ends were 1 base for V and 0 bases for J; bases not matched to a gene: 6. This CDR3 spans 17 amino acids. The full variable domain, its missing parts supplied by reference TRBV7-8 and TRBJ2-7, is GAGVSQSPRYKVAKRGQDVALRCDPISGHVSLFWYQQALGQGPEFLTYFQNEAQLDKSGLPSDRFFAERPEGSVSTLKIQRTQQEDSAVYLCASSLDQVAGGSYEQYFGPGTRLTVT.

The chain uses TRBV19 and TRBJ1-1; D ambiguous. CDR3 size: 17 residues. Germline CDR1 LNHDA, CDR2 SQIVND (reference sequence). Trimming shortened V by 7 bases and J by 11 bases, and 32 bases separated the two germline ends. DNA of the CDR3: TGTGCCAGTACCCCATTGGGTGTGCCTGGGGTAGATCTGAGGGCTTTCTTT. Protein product: CASTPLGVPGVDLRAFF.

The chain employs TRBV20-1 and TRBJ1-5; TRBD1 aligns across 11 bases. This CDR3 is 15 amino acids long. Germline V gene sequence: CDR1 DFQATT, CDR2 SNEGSKA (reference sequence). Losses at the gene ends were 6 bases for V and 7 bases for J; bases not matched to a gene: 11. The CDR3 sequence: CSARAWDRGGQPQHF. CDR3 sequence (DNA): TGCAGTGCCCGAGCTTGGGACAGGGGGGGACAGCCCCAGCATTTT.

The J gene is TRBJ2-7, the V gene TRBV15, with TRBD1 identical over 9 bases. The CDR3 spans 15 residues. Looked up from germline, CDR1 is LNHNV and CDR2 is YYDKDF (reference sequence). V gave up 4 bases and J gave up 4 bases; unmatched junction bases: 8. Written as DNA, the CDR3 is TGTGCCACCAGCAAAACAGGGGGCTTAAGGTACGAGCAGTACTTC. Translating it yields CATSKTGGLRYEQYF.

V usage is TRBV30 and J usage is TRBJ1-6; no firm D call. There are 14 residues in the CDR3. CDR1 GTSNPN and CDR2 SVGIG come from the germline V gene (reference sequence). Trimming pared 3 bases from V and 8 bases from J, leaving 14 bases between. Written as DNA, the CDR3 is TGTGCCTGGAGCTTGTGGAATTCAGATTCACCCCTCCACTTT. Translation: CAWSLWNSDSPLHF.

V usage is TRBV20-1 and J usage is TRBJ1-2; D call uncertain. Germline CDR1 and CDR2: DFQATT and SNEGSKA (reference sequence). CDR3 size: 13 residues. The V gene lost 6 bases and the J gene lost 2 bases, with 13 bases spanning the gap. In nucleotides, the CDR3 is TGCAGTGCCCCCCGGGCGGTGAACTATGGCTACACCTTC. It translates to CSAPRAVNYGYTF.

V usage is TRBV7-9 and J usage is TRBJ1-1, with D hard to call. The CDR3 sequence is 16 residues long. Germline V gene lookup returns CDR1 SEHNR and CDR2 FQNEAQ (reference sequence). The V end lost 1 base, the J end lost 5 bases, and 17 bases lay between the germline ends. In DNA form, the CDR3 reads TGTGCCAGCAGCTTAGGGACCGGGCCCGGAGGGACTGAAGCTTTCTTT. This gives the protein CASSLGTGPGGTEAFF.

This chain joins TRBV5-1 and TRBJ1-1, with D unresolved. Germline CDR1 SGHRS, CDR2 YFSETQ. This CDR3 region has 18 residues. The V and J ends lost 0 bases and 0 bases respectively, with 18 bases between them. The CDR3 loop reads CASSLGDGHRPMNTEAFF. CDR3 DNA sequence: TGCGCCAGCAGCTTGGGAGATGGTCATAGACCGATGAACACTGAAGCTTTCTTT.

V and J are TRBV7-2 and TRBJ2-7, with no clear D. The CDR3 has 12 amino acids. V was pared by 5 bases and J by 3 bases, with 8 bases between. Germline assignment: CDR1 SGHTA and CDR2 FQGNSA. CDR3 sequence reads: CASSHEHYEQYF. CDR3 DNA: TGTGCCAGCAGCCACGAACACTACGAGCAGTACTTC.